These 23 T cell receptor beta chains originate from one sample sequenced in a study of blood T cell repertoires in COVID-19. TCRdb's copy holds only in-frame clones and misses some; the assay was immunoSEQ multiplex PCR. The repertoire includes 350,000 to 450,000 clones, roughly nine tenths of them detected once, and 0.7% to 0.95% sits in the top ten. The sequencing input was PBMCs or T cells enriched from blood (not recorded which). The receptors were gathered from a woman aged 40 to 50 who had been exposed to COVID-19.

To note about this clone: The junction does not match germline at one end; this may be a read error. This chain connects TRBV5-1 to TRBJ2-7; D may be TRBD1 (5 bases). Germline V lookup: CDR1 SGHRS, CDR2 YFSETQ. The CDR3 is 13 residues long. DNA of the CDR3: TGCGCCAGCAGCTTGGGACAGACTCCCGGTCAGGACTTC. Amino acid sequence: CASSLGQTPGQDF.

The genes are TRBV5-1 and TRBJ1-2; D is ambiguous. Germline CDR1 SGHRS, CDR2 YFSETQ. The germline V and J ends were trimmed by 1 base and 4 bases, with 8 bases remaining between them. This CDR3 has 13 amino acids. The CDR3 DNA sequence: TGCGCCAGCAGCTTGACCAGAGGCTATGGCTACACCTTC. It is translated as CASSLTRGYGYTF.

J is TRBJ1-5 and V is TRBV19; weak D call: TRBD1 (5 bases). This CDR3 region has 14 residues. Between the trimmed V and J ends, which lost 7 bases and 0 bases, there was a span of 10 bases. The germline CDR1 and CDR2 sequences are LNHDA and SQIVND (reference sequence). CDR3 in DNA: TGTGCCAGTACCCCGGACATTAGCAATCAGCCCCAGCATTTT. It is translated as CASTPDISNQPQHF.

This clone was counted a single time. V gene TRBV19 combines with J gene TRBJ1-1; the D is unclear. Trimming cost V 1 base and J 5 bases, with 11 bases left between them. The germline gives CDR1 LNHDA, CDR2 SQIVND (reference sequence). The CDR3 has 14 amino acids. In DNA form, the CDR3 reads TGTGCCAGTAGTATAGTTTACAGTGGGACTGAAGCTTTCTTT. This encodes CASSIVYSGTEAFF.

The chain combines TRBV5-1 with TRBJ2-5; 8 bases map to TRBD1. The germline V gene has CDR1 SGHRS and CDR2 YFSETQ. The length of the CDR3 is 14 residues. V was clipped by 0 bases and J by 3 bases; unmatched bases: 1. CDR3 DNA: TGCGCCAGCAGCTTGGGACAGGGGAAAGAGACCCAGTACTTC. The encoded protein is CASSLGQGKETQYF.

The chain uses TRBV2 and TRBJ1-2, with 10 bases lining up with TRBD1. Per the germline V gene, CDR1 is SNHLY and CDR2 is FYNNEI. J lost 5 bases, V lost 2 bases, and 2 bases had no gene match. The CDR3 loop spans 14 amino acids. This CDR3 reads CASSERDRGYGYTF. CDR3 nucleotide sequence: TGTGCCAGCAGTGAACGGGACAGGGGTTATGGCTACACCTTC.

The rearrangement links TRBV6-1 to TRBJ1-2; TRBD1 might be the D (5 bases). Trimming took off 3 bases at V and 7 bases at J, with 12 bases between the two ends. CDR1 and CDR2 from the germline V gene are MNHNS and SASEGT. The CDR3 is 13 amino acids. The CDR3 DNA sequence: TGTGCCAGCAGTGACATCGTGGGGGGTGGCTACACCTTC. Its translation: CASSDIVGGGYTF.

The CDR3 spells CASSSRDRGSTEAFF. In DNA, the CDR3 is TGTGCCAGCAGCTCTCGGGACAGGGGCTCCACTGAAGCTTTCTTT. This chain links TRBV13 with TRBJ1-1; 10 nucleotides match TRBD1. J gave up 4 bases and V 4 bases, and 6 bases lay outside the gene matches. Germline CDR1 and CDR2: PRHDT and FYEKMQ (reference sequence). The CDR3 totals 15 residues.

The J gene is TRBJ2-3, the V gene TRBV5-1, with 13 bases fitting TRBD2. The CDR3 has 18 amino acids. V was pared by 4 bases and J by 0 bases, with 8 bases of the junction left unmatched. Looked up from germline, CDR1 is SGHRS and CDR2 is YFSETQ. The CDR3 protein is CASSLRTSGGSSTDTQYF. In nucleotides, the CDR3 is TGCGCCAGCAGCCTAAGGACTAGCGGGGGCTCTAGCACAGATACGCAGTATTTT.

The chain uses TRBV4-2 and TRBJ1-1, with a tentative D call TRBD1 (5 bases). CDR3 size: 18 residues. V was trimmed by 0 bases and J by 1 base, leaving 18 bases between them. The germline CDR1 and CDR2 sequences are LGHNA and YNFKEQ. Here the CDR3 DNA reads TGTGCCAGCAGCCAAGAACTCGGCAGGGCCGGCGGGAACACTGAAGCTTTCTTT. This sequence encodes CASSQELGRAGGNTEAFF.

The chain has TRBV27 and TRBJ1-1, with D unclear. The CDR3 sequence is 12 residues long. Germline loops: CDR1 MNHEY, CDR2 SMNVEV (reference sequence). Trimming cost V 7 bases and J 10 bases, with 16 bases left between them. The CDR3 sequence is CASIGRGSIAFF. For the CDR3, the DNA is TGTGCCAGCATCGGTCGAGGGAGTATAGCTTTCTTT.

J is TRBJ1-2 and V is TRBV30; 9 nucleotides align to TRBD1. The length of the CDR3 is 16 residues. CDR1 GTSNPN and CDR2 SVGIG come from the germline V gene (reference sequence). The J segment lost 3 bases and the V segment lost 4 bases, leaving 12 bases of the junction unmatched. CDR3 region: CAWISYRQGEYYGYTF. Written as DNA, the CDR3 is TGTGCCTGGATATCTTATAGACAGGGGGAGTACTATGGCTACACCTTC. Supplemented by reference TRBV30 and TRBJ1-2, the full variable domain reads SQTIHQWPATLVQPVGSPLSLECTVEGTSNPNLYWYRQAAGRGLQLLFYSVGIGQISSEVPQNLSASRPQDRQFILSSKKLLLSDSGFYLCAWISYRQGEYYGYTFGSGTRLTVV.

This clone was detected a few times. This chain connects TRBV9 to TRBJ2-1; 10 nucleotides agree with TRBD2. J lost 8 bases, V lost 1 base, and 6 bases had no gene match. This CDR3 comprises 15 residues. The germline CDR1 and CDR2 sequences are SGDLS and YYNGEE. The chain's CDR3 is CASSVITSGTDEQFF. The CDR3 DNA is TGTGCCAGCAGCGTAATCACTAGCGGGACCGATGAGCAGTTCTTC.

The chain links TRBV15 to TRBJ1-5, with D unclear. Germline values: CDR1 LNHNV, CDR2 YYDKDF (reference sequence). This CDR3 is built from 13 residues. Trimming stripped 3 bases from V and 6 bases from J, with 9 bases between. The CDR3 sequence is CATSSPGPQPQHF. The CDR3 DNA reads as TGTGCCACCAGCAGTCCAGGCCCTCAGCCCCAGCATTTT. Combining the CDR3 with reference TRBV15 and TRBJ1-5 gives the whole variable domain DAMVIQNPRYQVTQFGKPVTLSCSQTLNHNVMYWYQQKSSQAPKLLFHYYDKDFNNEADTPDNFQSRRPNTSFCFLDIRSPGLGDTAMYLCATSSPGPQPQHFGDGTRLSIL.

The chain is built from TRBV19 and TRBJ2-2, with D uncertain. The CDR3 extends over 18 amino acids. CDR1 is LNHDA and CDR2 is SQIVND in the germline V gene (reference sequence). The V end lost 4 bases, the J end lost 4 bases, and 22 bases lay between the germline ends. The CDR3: CASSTTLWRASITGELFF. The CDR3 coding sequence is TGTGCCAGTAGTACCACCCTTTGGCGAGCGTCCATCACCGGGGAGCTGTTTTTT.

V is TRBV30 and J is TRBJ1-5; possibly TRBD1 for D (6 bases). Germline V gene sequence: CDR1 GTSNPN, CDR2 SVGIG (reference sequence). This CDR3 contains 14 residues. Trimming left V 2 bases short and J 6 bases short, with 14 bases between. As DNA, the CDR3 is TGTGCCTGGAGTACAGGGATAACGAGTCAGCCCCAGCATTTT. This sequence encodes CAWSTGITSQPQHF.

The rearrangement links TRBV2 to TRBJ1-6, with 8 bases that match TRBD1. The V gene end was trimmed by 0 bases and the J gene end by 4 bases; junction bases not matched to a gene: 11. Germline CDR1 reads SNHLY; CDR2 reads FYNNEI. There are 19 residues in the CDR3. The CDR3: CASSEAELDRAPYNSPLHF. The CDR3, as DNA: TGTGCCAGCAGTGAAGCTGAGTTGGACAGGGCGCCTTATAATTCACCCCTCCACTTT.

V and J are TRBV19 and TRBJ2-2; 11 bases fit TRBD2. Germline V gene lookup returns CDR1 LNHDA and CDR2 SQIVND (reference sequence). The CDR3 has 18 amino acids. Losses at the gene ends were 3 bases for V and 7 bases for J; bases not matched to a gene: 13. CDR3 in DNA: TGTGCCAGTAGTATGTTTGCCGTAGCGGGGGGGCCGAGCGGGGAGCTGTTTTTT. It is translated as CASSMFAVAGGPSGELFF.

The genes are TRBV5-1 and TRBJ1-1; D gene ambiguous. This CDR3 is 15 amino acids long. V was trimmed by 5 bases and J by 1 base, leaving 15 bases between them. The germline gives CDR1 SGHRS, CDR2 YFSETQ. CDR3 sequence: CASSPLLTGNTEAFF. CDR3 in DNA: TGCGCCAGCAGTCCTCTTCTGACGGGGAACACTGAAGCTTTCTTT.

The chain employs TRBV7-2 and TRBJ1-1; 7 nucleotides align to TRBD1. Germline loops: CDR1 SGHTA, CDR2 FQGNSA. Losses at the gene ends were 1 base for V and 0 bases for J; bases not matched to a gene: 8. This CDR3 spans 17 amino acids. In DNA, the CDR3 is TGTGCCAGCAGCTTAGTGGCCTCGGGACAGTTGAACACTGAAGCTTTCTTT. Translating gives CASSLVASGQLNTEAFF.

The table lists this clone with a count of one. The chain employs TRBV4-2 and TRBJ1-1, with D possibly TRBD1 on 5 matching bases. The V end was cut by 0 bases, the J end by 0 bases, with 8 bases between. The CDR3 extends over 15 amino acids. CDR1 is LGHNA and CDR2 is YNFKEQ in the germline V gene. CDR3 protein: CASSQDQQVNTEAFF. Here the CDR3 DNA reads TGTGCCAGCAGCCAAGACCAACAGGTGAACACTGAAGCTTTCTTT.

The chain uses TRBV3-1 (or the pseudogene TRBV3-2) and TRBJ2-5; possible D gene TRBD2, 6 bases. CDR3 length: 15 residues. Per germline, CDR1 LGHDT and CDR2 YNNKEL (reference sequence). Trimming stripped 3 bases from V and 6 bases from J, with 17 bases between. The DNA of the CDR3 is TGTGCCAGCAGCCAGGGGCTAGCGACCTCGAAGACCCAGTACTTC. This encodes CASSQGLATSKTQYF.

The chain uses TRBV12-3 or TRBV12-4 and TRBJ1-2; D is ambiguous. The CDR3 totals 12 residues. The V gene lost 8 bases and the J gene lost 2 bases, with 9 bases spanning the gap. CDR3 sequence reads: CASQEDNYGYTF. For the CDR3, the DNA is TGTGCCAGCCAGGAGGACAACTATGGCTACACCTTC.